One sample yielded the 7 T cell receptor beta chains listed below, sequenced in a study of beta chain features in type 1 diabetes. Study-wide points: Moderately but significantly shorter TCRB CDR3s were found in Type 1 diabetes patients in all four CD4+ subsets.

The antigens of these receptors remain unknown. Expressed TCRB transcripts were sequenced because the isolated RNA had all been reverse transcribed beforehand. Assay: immunoSEQ multiplex PCR; the TCRdb copy retains only in-frame clones and omits some. Counted here are roughly 340,000 clones, approximately 12% occurring once; the ten biggest clones make up approximately 0.01%. The sample was naive CD4+ T cells from blood. The receptors were sampled from a woman between 18 and 29 years old with type 1 diabetes.

The CDR3: CATSILTGMNTEAFF. DNA for the CDR3: TGTGCCACCAGTATCCTTACAGGCATGAACACTGAAGCTTTCTTT. V is TRBV15 and J is TRBJ1-1; maybe TRBD1 (5 bases). Trimming took off 6 bases at V and 0 bases at J, with 14 bases between the two ends. In germline, CDR1 is LNHNV, CDR2 YYDKDF (reference sequence). The CDR3 is 15 amino acids.

This clone was recorded a few times. This chain's CDR3 is CASSSDRGRIFSGYTF. DNA for the CDR3: TGTGCCAGCAGTTCTGACAGGGGGCGAATTTTTTCTGGCTACACCTTC. The chain is built from TRBV27 and TRBJ1-2; TRBD1 agrees at 10 bases. Germline CDR1 MNHEY, CDR2 SMNVEV (reference sequence). The CDR3 is 16 amino acids. After removal of 4 bases from V and 7 bases from J, the junction contained 12 bases not matched to a gene.

This clone was seen a handful of times. V gene TRBV5-4 combines with J gene TRBJ2-3; 13 bases match TRBD2. Germline V lookup: CDR1 SGHNT, CDR2 YYREEE (reference sequence). This CDR3 comprises 16 residues. V lost 4 bases to trimming and J lost 4 bases; unmatched junction nucleotides: 6. The CDR3 spells CASSQLAGGPPDTQYF. The DNA for the CDR3 is TGTGCCAGCAGCCAACTAGCGGGAGGGCCCCCAGATACGCAGTATTTT.

The rearrangement uses TRBV28 and TRBJ1-2; the match to TRBD1 covers 9 bases. Per the germline V gene, CDR1 is MDHEN and CDR2 is SYDVKM. CDR3 length: 14 residues. V lost 6 bases to trimming and J lost 4 bases; unmatched junction nucleotides: 6. The chain's CDR3 is CASSSLGQGYGYTF. The CDR3 DNA reads TGTGCCAGCAGCTCTTTGGGACAGGGCTATGGCTACACCTTC.

This clone was seen a handful of times. J is TRBJ1-4 and V is TRBV7-2; D uncertain. Deletions cut 3 bases from V and 8 bases from J, with 4 bases between. The CDR3 length is 11 residues. Germline loops: CDR1 SGHTA, CDR2 FQGNSA. The CDR3 nucleotides are TGTGCCAGCAGCTTCCAGGAAAAACTGTTTTTT. This translates into CASSFQEKLFF. The full variable domain, with the rest looked up from reference TRBV7-2 and TRBJ1-4, is GAGVSQSPSNKVTEKGKDVELRCDPISGHTALYWYRQSLGQGLEFLIYFQGNSAPDKSGLPSDRFSAERTGGSVSTLTIQRTQQEDSAVYLCASSFQEKLFFGSGTQLSVL.

This chain connects TRBV2 to TRBJ1-1; tentatively, D is TRBD1 (5 bases). Germline CDR1 SNHLY, CDR2 FYNNEI. Trimming left V 7 bases short and J 4 bases short, with 13 bases between. The CDR3 covers 13 residues. This chain's CDR3 is CASNKDIFTEAFF. The DNA of the CDR3 is TGTGCCAGCAATAAGGACATTTTCACTGAAGCTTTCTTT.

The CDR3: CASSYMAGGPDTQYF. The CDR3 DNA is TGTGCCAGCAGTTACATGGCGGGAGGGCCAGATACGCAGTATTTT. The chain carries TRBV6-5 and TRBJ2-3; 9 positions match TRBD2. Germline assignment: CDR1 MNHEY and CDR2 SVGAGI. The CDR3 has 15 residues. The V segment lost 2 bases and the J segment 4 bases; nucleotides outside the gene matches: 4.